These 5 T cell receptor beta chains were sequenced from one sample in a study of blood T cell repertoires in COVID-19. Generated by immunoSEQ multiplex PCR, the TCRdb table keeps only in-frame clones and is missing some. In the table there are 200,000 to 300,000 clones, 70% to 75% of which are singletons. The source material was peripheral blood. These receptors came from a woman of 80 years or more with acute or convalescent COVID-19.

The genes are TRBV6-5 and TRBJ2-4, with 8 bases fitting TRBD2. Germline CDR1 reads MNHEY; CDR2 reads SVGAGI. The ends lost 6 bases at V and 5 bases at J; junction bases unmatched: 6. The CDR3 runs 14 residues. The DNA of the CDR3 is TGTGCCAGCAGCCGCAGCGGGAGCCAAAACATTCAGTACTTC. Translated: CASSRSGSQNIQYF.

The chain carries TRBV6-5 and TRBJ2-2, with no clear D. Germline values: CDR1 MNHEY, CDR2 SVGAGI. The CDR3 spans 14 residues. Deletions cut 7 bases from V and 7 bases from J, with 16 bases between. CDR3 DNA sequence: TGTGCCAGCATGATATCGGGTGGCGGCGGGGAGCTGTTTTTT. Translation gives CASMISGGGGELFF.

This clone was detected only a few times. CDR3 sequence: CAISDGGIARAGELFF. CDR3 sequence (DNA): TGTGCCATCAGTGATGGAGGGATAGCCAGGGCCGGGGAGCTGTTTTTT. The chain couples TRBV10-3 to TRBJ2-2; tentative D call: TRBD2 (6 bases). This CDR3 contains 16 residues. V dropped 3 bases and J dropped 6 bases, with 17 bases sitting between them. Germline values: CDR1 ENHRY, CDR2 SYGVKD.

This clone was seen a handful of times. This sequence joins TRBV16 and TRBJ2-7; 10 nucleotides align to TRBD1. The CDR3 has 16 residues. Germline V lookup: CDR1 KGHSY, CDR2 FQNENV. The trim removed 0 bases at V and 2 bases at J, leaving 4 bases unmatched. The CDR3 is CASSQSSGQGTYEQYF. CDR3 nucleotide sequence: TGTGCCAGCAGCCAATCGTCGGGACAGGGGACCTACGAGCAGTACTTC.

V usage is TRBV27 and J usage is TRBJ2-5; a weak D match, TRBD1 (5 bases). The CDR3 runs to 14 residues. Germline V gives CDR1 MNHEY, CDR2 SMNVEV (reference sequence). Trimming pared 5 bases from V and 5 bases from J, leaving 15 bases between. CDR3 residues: CASSGTGVGETQYF. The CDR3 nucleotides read TGTGCCAGCAGTGGTACAGGTGTGGGGGAGACCCAGTACTTC.